This T cell receptor beta chain was identified in a study of T cell responses to AZD1222 COVID-19 vaccine. Findings and limits, study-wide: Two doses of AZD1222 preceded a rise in Spike-specific TCR breadth and depth. Just a handful of AZD1222 recipients tested seropositive at baseline. Repertoire collection took place solely once the T cell response had peaked. Per reports, nearly half of all spike-specific TCRs target regions that are unmutated in variants.

Note on this clone: No antigen is known for it.

Measured with immunoSEQ multiplex PCR; TCRdb has only the in-frame clones, and not every one. The data hold 34,000 or so clones, with roughly 91% observed a single time. The TCR sequence derives from an adult in good health. The sequences come from peripheral blood, collected on day 0 of AZD1222 vaccination.

The CDR3 DNA is TGTGCCAGCAGTTTAATGCTTACTAGCACAGATACGCAGTATTTT. Translated: CASSLMLTSTDTQYF. This chain connects TRBV28 to TRBJ2-3, with D hard to call. The germline V gene encodes CDR1 MDHEN and CDR2 SYDVKM. V lost 2 bases to trimming and J lost 0 bases, with 9 bases between them. The CDR3 consists of 15 residues. The variable domain in full, completed from reference TRBV28 and TRBJ2-3, reads DVKVTQSSRYLVKRTGEKVFLECVQDMDHENMFWYRQDPGLGLRLIYFSYDVKMKEKGDIPEGYSVSREKKERFSLILESASTNQTSMYLCASSLMLTSTDTQYFGPGTRLTVL.